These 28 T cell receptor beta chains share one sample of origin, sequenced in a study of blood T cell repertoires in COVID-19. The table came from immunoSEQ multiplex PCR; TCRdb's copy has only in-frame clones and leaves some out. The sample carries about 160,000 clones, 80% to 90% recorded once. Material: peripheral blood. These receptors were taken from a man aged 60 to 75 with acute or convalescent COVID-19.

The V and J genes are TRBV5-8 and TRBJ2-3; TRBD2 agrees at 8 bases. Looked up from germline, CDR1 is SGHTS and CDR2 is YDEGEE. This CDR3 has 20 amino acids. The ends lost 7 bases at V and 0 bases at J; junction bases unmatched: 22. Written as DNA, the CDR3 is TGTGCCAGCCCCCAGGGCCTCCTTCTAGCGGGTACACCTAGCACAGATACGCAGTATTTT. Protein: CASPQGLLLAGTPSTDTQYF. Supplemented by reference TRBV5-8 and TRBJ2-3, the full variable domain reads EAGVTQSPTHLIKTRGQQATLRCSPISGHTSVYWYQQALGLGLQFLLWYDEGEERNRGNFPPRFSGRQFPNYSSELNVNALELEDSALYLCASPQGLLLAGTPSTDTQYFGPGTRLTVL.

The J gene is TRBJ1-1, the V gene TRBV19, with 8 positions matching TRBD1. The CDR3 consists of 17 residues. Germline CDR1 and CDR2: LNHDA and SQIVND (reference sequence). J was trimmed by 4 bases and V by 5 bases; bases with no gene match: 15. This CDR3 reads CASSPRTGRLLATEAFF. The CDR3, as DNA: TGTGCCAGTAGTCCCCGGACAGGGAGGTTGTTAGCCACTGAAGCTTTCTTT.

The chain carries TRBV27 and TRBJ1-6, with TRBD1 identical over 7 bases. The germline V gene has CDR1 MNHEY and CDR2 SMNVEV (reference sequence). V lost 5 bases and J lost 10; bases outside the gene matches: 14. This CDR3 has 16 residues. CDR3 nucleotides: TGTGCCAGCAGTACAAAAATGGGACAGCTACGCTCACCCCTCCACTTT. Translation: CASSTKMGQLRSPLHF.

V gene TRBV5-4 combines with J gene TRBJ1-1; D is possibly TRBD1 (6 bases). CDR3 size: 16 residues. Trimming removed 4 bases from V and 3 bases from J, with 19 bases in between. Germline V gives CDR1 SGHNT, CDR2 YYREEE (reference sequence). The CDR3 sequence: CASSGGGFKYDTEAFF. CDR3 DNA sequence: TGTGCCAGCAGCGGGGGGGGCTTTAAGTATGACACTGAAGCTTTCTTT.

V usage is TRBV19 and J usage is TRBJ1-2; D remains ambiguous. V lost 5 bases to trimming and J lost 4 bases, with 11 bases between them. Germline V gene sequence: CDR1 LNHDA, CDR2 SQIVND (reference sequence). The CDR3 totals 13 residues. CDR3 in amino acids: CASSSGRIYGYTF. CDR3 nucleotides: TGTGCCAGTAGTTCCGGTCGAATCTATGGCTACACCTTC.

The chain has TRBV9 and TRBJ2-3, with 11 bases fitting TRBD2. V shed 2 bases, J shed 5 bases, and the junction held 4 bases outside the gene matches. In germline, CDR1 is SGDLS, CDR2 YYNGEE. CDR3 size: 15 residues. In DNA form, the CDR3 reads TGTGCCAGCAGCGTTAGCGGGGGGGCAGTAGATACGCAGTATTTT. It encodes CASSVSGGAVDTQYF.

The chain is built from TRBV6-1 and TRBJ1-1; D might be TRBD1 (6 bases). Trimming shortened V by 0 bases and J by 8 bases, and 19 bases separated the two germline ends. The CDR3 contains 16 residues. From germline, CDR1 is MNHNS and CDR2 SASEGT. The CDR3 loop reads CASSEAISDRTNEAFF. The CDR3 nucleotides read TGTGCCAGCAGTGAAGCGATATCGGACAGAACGAACGAAGCTTTCTTT.

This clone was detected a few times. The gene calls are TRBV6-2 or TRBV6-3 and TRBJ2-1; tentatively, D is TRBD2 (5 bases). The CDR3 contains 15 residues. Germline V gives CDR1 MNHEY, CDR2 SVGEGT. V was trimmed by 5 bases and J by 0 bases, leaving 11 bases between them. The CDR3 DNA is TGTGCCAGCAGTACCGGGATAGCCTCCTACAATGAGCAGTTCTTC. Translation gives CASSTGIASYNEQFF.

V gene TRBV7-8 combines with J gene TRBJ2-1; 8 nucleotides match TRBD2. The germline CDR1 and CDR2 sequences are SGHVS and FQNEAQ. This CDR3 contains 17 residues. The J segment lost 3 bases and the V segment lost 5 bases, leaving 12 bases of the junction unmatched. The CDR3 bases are TGTGCCAGCAGCGCCCTCCTTGCGGGGGGCGTCTACAATGAGCAGTTCTTC. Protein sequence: CASSALLAGGVYNEQFF.

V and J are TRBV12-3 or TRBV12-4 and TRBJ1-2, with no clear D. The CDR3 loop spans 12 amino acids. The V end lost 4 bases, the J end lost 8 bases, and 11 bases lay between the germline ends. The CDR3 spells CASSSPSGGYTF. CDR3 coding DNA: TGTGCCAGCAGTTCCCCCTCGGGGGGCTACACCTTC.

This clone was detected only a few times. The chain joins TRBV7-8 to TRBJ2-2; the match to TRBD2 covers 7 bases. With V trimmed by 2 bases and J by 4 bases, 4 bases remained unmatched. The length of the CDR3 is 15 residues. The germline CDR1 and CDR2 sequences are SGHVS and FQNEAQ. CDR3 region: CASSLSGGGTGELFF. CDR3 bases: TGTGCCAGCAGCTTATCGGGGGGTGGCACCGGGGAGCTGTTTTTT.

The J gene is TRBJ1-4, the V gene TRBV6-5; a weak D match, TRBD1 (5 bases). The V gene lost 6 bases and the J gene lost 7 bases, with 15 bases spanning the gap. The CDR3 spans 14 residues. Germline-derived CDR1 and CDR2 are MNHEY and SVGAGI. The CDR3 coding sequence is TGTGCCAGCAGGAACGGGGGAGGGATTGAAAAACTGTTTTTT. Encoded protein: CASRNGGGIEKLFF.

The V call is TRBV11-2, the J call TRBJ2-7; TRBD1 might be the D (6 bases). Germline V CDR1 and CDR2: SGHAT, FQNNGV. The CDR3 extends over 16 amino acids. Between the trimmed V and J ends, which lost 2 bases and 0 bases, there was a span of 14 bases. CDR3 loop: CASSLNPTGASYEQYF. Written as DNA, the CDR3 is TGTGCCAGCAGCTTAAACCCGACAGGAGCCTCCTACGAGCAGTACTTC.

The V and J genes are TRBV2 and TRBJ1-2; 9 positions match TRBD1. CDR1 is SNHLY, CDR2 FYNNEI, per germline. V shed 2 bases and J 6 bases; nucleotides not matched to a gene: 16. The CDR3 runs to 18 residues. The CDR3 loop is CASSERFLSSGTGHGYTF. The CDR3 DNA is TGTGCCAGCAGTGAAAGGTTTCTGAGTTCTGGGACAGGGCATGGCTACACCTTC.

The CDR3 nucleotides read TGCGCCAGCAGCCAAGGAGAAACAGGGAATGTTGGCTACACCTTC. Translation gives CASSQGETGNVGYTF. This chain uses TRBV4-1 with TRBJ1-2; TRBD1 is a possible D gene (6 bases). The CDR3 has 15 residues. Trimming removed 1 base at V and 7 bases at J, with 16 bases between. Looked up from germline, CDR1 is MGHRA and CDR2 is YSYEKL.

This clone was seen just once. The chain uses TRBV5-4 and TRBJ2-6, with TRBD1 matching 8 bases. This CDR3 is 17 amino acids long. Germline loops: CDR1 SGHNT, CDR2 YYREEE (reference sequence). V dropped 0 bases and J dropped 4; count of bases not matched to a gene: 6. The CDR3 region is CASSLGQGARGANVLTF. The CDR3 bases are TGTGCCAGCAGCTTGGGGCAGGGGGCCCGAGGGGCCAACGTCCTGACTTTC.

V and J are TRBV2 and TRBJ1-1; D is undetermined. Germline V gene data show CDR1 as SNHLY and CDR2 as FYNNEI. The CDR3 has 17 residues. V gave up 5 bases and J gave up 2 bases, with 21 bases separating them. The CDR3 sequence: CASSHIQALYKNTEAFF. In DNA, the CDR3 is TGTGCCAGCAGTCATATTCAGGCGTTATATAAAAACACTGAAGCTTTCTTT.

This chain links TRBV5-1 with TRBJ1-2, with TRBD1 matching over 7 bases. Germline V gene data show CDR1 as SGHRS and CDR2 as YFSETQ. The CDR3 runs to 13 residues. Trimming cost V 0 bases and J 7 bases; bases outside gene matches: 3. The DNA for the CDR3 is TGCGCCAGCAGCTTGGAGGGGGCCGGTGGCTACACCTTC. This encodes CASSLEGAGGYTF.

The CDR3, as DNA: TGTGCAAGTCGCTTAGTAGGGGGAGACAGCAGCTACGAGCAGTACTTC. Residues: CASRLVGGDSSYEQYF. The chain employs TRBV12-2 and TRBJ2-7; no check of the table's D call, TRBD1, against the DNA was made. TRBV12-2 is listed as a pseudogene. The CDR3 sequence is 16 residues long.

The CDR3 spells CAWSEGTGDIQYF. The CDR3 DNA is TGTGCCTGGAGTGAGGGGACAGGGGACATTCAGTACTTC. The chain carries TRBV30 and TRBJ2-4; 10 bases line up with TRBD1. Losses at the gene ends were 1 base for V and 8 bases for J; bases not matched to a gene: 2. Germline lookup yields CDR1 GTSNPN and CDR2 SVGIG (reference sequence). CDR3 size: 13 residues.

CDR3 sequence: CASSSHGTGDYTF. CDR3 bases: TGTGCCAGCAGTTCTCACGGGACAGGGGACTACACCTTC. The rearrangement uses TRBV6-6 and TRBJ1-2; 10 bases map to TRBD1. This CDR3 spans 13 amino acids. The germline gives CDR1 MNHNY, CDR2 SVGAGI (reference sequence). The J segment lost 10 bases and the V segment lost 4 bases, leaving 6 bases of the junction unmatched.

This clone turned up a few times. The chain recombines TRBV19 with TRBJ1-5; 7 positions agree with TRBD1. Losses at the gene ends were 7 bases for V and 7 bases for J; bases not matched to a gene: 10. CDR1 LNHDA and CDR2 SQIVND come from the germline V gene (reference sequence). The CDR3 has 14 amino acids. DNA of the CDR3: TGTGCCAGTACTACCAGGGGGTTGGGGCAGCCCCAGCATTTT. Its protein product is CASTTRGLGQPQHF. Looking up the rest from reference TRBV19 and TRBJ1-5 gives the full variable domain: DGGITQSPKYLFRKEGQNVTLSCEQNLNHDAMYWYRQDPGQGLRLIYYSQIVNDFQKGDIAEGYSVSREKKESFPLTVTSAQKNPTAFYLCASTTRGLGQPQHFGDGTRLSIL.

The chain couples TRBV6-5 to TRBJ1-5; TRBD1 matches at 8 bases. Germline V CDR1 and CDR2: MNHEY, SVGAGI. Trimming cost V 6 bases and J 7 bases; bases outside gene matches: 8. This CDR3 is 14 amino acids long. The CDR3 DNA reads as TGTGCCAGCAGCCCGGACAGGGAGGACCAGCCCCAGCATTTT. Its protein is CASSPDREDQPQHF.

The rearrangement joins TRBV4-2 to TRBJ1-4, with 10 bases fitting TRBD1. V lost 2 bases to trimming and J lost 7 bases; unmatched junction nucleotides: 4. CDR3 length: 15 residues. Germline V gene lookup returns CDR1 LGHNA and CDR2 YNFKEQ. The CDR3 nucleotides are TGTGCCAGCAGCCAACGACAGGGGGCTAGTGAAAAACTGTTTTTT. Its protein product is CASSQRQGASEKLFF.

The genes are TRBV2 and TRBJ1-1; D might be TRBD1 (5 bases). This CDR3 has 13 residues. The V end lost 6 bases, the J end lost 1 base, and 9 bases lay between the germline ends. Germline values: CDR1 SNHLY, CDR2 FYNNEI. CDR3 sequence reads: CASRVTGNTEAFF. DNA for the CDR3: TGTGCCAGCAGGGTCACAGGGAACACTGAAGCTTTCTTT.

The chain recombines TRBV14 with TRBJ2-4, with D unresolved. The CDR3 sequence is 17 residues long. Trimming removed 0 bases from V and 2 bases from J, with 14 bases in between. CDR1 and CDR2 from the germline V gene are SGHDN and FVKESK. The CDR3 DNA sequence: TGTGCCAGCAGCCAAGATCAGGCTGGCAGAACCAAAAACATTCAGTACTTC. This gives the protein CASSQDQAGRTKNIQYF.

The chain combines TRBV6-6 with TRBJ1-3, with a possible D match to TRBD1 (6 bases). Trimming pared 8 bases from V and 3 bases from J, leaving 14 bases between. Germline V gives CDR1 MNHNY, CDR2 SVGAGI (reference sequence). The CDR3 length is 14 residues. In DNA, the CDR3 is TGTGCCAGCGAGGGCGGGGGGCTTGGAAACACCATATATTTT. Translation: CASEGGGLGNTIYF.

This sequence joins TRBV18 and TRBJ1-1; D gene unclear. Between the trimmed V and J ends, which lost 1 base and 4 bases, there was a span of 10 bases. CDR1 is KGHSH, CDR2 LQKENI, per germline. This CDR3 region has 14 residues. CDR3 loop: CASSPRRGITEAFF. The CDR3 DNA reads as TGTGCCAGCTCACCACGGCGGGGTATCACTGAAGCTTTCTTT.